The sequence of this T cell receptor (beta chain) was determined in a study of shared clonotypes between healthy human individuals. General study findings and limits: Blood alone was sampled, and tissue repertoires likely differ.

Assay used: immunoSEQ multiplex PCR; TCRdb lists only in-frame clones, some missing. The table has hundreds of thousands of clones, about 80% seen once. Trimming left V 5 bases short and J 2 bases short, with 13 bases between. From germline, CDR1 is MNHEY and CDR2 SMNVEV (reference sequence). The CDR3 is made up of 15 amino acids. Points on this clone: Its antigen is still unknown.

There were no recent acute infections or vaccinations among the donors, who were healthy HIV-negative adults. The TCR was taken from a woman in her twenties or thirties in good health. Material: memory CD4+ T cells sorted from blood. Subset specified: CD45RA-negative fraction. The V and J genes are TRBV27 and TRBJ2-1; D is perhaps TRBD2 (5 bases). CDR3 sequence reads: CASSVTSSPYNEQFF. CDR3 DNA: TGTGCCAGCAGTGTTACTAGTTCTCCCTACAATGAGCAGTTCTTC.